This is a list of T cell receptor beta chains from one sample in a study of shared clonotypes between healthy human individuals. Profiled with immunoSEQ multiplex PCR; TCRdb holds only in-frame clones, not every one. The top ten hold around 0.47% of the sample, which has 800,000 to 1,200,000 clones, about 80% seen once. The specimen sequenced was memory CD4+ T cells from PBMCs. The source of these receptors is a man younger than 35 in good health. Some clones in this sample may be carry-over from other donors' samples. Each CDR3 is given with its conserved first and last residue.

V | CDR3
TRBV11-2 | CASSLLAGVIYEQFF
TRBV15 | CATSRDQADSGNTIYF
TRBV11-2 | CASSLDSGPRYGYTF
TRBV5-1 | CASNGDRDYEQYF
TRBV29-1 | CSVEVRMRAPDTQYF
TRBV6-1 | CASSVLTGTGKGINQPQHF
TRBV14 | CASSQDLGGATEAFF
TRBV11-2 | CASSLGRNNEQFF
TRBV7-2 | CASSLSGYNQPQHF
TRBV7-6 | CASSPIAGGYYNEQFF
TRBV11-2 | CASRTWGPNYGYTF
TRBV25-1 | CASTNRYSGNTIYF
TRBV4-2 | CASSQGPSGTYNEQFF
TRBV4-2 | CASSWNQGVNTGELFF
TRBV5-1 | CASSQGLAGGPIHEQFF